Listed below are T cell receptor beta chains from one sample, sequenced in a study of shared clonotypes between healthy human individuals. Clones were read by immunoSEQ multiplex PCR, and TCRdb kept only the in-frame ones, dropping some. This sample has about 600,000 clones, with around 97% found just once. Sequencing was performed on naive CD4+ T cells sorted from blood. Receptors were obtained from a young woman in good health. Each CDR3 is given with its conserved first and last residue. Each record gives: J gene, clone size, V gene, D gene, CDR3 DNA, CDR3 protein. A D gene is named only where the DNA matches it firmly. Only part of the rows carry a size: once, few, many, or a class if the clone is expanded.

j_gene: TRBJ1-2; abundance: NA; v_gene: TRBV6-5; d_gene: NA; CDR3nt: TGTGCCAGCAGTCCCCTAAATTTTGTGGGCTACACCTTC; CDR3aa: CASSPLNFVGYTF
j_gene: TRBJ2-7; abundance: NA; v_gene: TRBV29-1; d_gene: TRBD2; CDR3nt: TGCAGCGTTGAAGAAAGGACTAGCGGGAGATACGAGCAGTACTTC; CDR3aa: CSVEERTSGRYEQYF
j_gene: TRBJ2-3; abundance: NA; v_gene: TRBV2; d_gene: NA; CDR3nt: TGTGCCAGCGGGCTGTTCACAGATACGCAGTATTTT; CDR3aa: CASGLFTDTQYF
j_gene: TRBJ1-4; abundance: NA; v_gene: TRBV28; d_gene: NA; CDR3nt: TGTGCCAGTTCCTCCGAGGGGGAAAAACTGTTTTTT; CDR3aa: CASSSEGEKLFF
j_gene: TRBJ2-5; abundance: NA; v_gene: TRBV5-4; d_gene: TRBD2; CDR3nt: TGTGCCAGCAGCCATGGACTAGCGGGAACGGGGACCCAGTACTTC; CDR3aa: CASSHGLAGTGTQYF
j_gene: TRBJ2-1; abundance: NA; v_gene: TRBV7-2; d_gene: NA; CDR3nt: TGTGCCAGCAGCTTAGTCCCTCCGGGGCGGCAGTTCTTC; CDR3aa: CASSLVPPGRQFF
j_gene: TRBJ1-1; abundance: NA; v_gene: TRBV6-5; d_gene: NA; CDR3nt: TGTGCCAGCACCGACGACAAGAACACTGAAGCTTTCTTT; CDR3aa: CASTDDKNTEAFF
j_gene: TRBJ2-2; abundance: NA; v_gene: TRBV13; d_gene: TRBD2; CDR3nt: TGTGCCAGCAGCTTAGGGGTAGCGGGAAACACCGGGGAGCTGTTTTTT; CDR3aa: CASSLGVAGNTGELFF
j_gene: TRBJ2-1; abundance: NA; v_gene: TRBV19; d_gene: TRBD2; CDR3nt: TGTGCCAGTAGAGACGGACTAGCTGTCAATGAGCAGTTCTTC; CDR3aa: CASRDGLAVNEQFF
j_gene: TRBJ2-1; abundance: once; v_gene: TRBV19; d_gene: TRBD2; CDR3nt: TGTGCCAGTAAACGACTAGCGGGTACCAACTACAATGAGCAGTTCTTC; CDR3aa: CASKRLAGTNYNEQFF
j_gene: TRBJ1-1; abundance: NA; v_gene: TRBV19; d_gene: NA; CDR3nt: TGTGCCAGTAGTGAAGAACAGAGGAACACTGAAGCTTTCTTT; CDR3aa: CASSEEQRNTEAFF
j_gene: TRBJ1-1; abundance: once; v_gene: TRBV7-9; d_gene: NA; CDR3nt: TGTGCCAGCAGCTTTCAGGACTTACCGAACACTGAAGCTTTCTTT; CDR3aa: CASSFQDLPNTEAFF
j_gene: TRBJ2-3; abundance: NA; v_gene: TRBV5-1; d_gene: NA; CDR3nt: TGCGCCAGCAGCTCGCGGTTGGCAGATACGCAGTATTTT; CDR3aa: CASSSRLADTQYF
j_gene: TRBJ2-1; abundance: NA; v_gene: TRBV28; d_gene: TRBD1; CDR3nt: TGTGCCAGCAGTCCAACTGGACAGGACAATGAGCAGTTCTTC; CDR3aa: CASSPTGQDNEQFF
j_gene: TRBJ2-4; abundance: NA; v_gene: TRBV6-5; d_gene: NA; CDR3nt: TGTGCCAGCAGTTCCCCCGGGGGCGAGGCCAAAAACATTCAGTACTTC; CDR3aa: CASSSPGGEAKNIQYF
j_gene: TRBJ1-1; abundance: NA; v_gene: TRBV29-1; d_gene: TRBD1; CDR3nt: TGCAGCGCAGAAGGGATGGCAGGGGGCACTGAAGCTTTCTTT; CDR3aa: CSAEGMAGGTEAFF
j_gene: TRBJ2-7; abundance: NA; v_gene: TRBV7-6; d_gene: NA; CDR3nt: TGTGCCACACGGCCGATAACGGGAGCCCCCTACGAGCAGTACTTC; CDR3aa: CATRPITGAPYEQYF
j_gene: TRBJ1-5; abundance: once; v_gene: TRBV4-2; d_gene: NA; CDR3nt: TGTGCCAGCAGCCGGTCACAGGGAGCACGCAATCAGCCCCAGCATTTT; CDR3aa: CASSRSQGARNQPQHF
j_gene: TRBJ1-6; abundance: NA; v_gene: TRBV7-2; d_gene: NA; CDR3nt: TGTGCCAGCAGCCACGACGCGTTTGTGGGCTCCTATAATTCACCCCTCCACTTT; CDR3aa: CASSHDAFVGSYNSPLHF
j_gene: TRBJ1-5; abundance: NA; v_gene: TRBV7-8; d_gene: NA; CDR3nt: TGTGCCAGCAGCCCCCAGGGAAGCAATCAGCCCCAGCATTTT; CDR3aa: CASSPQGSNQPQHF
j_gene: TRBJ2-2; abundance: NA; v_gene: TRBV7-8; d_gene: NA; CDR3nt: TGTGCCAGCAGCCCCTTGACAGCTAGCACCGGGGAGCTGTTTTTT; CDR3aa: CASSPLTASTGELFF
j_gene: TRBJ1-2; abundance: few; v_gene: TRBV28; d_gene: NA; CDR3nt: TGTGCCAGCAGTTTAGTAGGGTATGGCTACACCTTC; CDR3aa: CASSLVGYGYTF